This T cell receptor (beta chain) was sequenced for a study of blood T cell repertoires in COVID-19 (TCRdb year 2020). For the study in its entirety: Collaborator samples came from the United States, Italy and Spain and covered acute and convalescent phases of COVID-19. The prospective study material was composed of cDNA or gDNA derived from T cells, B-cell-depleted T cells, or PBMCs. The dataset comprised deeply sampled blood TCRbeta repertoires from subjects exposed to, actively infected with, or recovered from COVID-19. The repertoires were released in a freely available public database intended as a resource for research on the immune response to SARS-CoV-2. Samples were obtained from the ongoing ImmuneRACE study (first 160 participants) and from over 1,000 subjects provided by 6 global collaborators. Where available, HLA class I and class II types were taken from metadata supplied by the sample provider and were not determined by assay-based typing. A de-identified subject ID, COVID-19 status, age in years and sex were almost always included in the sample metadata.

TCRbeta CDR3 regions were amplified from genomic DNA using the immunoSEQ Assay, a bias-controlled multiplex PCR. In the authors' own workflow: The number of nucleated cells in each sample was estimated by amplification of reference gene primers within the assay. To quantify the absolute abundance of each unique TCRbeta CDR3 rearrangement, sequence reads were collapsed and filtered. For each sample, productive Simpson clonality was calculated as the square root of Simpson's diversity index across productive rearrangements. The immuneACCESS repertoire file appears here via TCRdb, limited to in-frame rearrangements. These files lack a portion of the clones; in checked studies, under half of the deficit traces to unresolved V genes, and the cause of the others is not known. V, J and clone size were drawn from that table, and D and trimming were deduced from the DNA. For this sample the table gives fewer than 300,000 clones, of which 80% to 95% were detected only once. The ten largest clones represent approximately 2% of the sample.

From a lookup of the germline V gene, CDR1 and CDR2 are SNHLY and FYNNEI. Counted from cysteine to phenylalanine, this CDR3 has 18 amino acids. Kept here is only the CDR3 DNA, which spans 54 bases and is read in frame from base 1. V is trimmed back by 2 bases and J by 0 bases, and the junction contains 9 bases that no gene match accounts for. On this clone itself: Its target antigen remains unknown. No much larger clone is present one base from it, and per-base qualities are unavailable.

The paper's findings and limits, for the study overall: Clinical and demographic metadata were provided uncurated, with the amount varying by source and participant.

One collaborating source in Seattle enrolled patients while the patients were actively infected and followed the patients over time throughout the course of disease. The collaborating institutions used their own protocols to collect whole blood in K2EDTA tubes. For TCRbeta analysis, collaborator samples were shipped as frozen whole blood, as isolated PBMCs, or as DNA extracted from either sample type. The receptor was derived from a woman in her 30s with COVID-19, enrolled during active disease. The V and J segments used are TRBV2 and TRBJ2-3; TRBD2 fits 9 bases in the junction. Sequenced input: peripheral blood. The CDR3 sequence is CASSELGSSGTSTDTQYF. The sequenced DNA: TGTGCCAGCAGTGAATTAGGGTCTAGCGGGACTAGCACAGATACGCAGTATTTT.